The clone carrying this TCR beta chain appeared a single time. What it binds is unknown. The source of the sample is a study of shared clonotypes between healthy human individuals. Deep was the level at which the assay was run. The assay was immunoSEQ multiplex PCR, and TCRdb's table has in-frame clones only and misses some. The data show millions of clones, approximately 93% seen once. Whole-study results and caveats: Limitation of the genetic and exposure-history diversity represented came from the few donors.

Germline V gene data show CDR1 as SGHNT and CDR2 as YENEEA. The CDR3 runs 15 residues. With V trimmed by 3 bases and J by 5 bases, 9 bases remained unmatched. Sequencing was carried out using naive CD4+ T cells from PBMCs. Subset: CD45RA+ positively selected. The source of this sequence is a man aged 18 to 29 in good health. Some clones in this sample may be carry-over from other donors' samples. This chain links TRBV11-3 with TRBJ2-5; 7 bases align to TRBD2. CDR3 bases: TGTGCCAGCAGCTTCGGGCTAGCGGAGGGGGAGACCCAGTACTTC. Its protein product is CASSFGLAEGETQYF.